The 7 T cell receptor beta chains below were found in one sample sequenced in a study of blood T cell repertoires in COVID-19 (dated by TCRdb to 2018 to 2020). Library preparation used the immunoSEQ multiplex PCR assay. TCRdb holds this immuneACCESS table with in-frame rearrangements only. Some clones are missing; in checked studies, unresolved V genes explain under half, and the rest has no known cause. For this sample there are roughly 340,000 clones; 85% to 90% appear just once. Of the sample, about 1% falls within the top ten clones. The sample consisted of PBMCs or T cells enriched from blood (not recorded which). The receptors come from a man younger than 35 who had recovered from COVID-19.

The CDR3 region is CASRPTSGGSTRGDTQYF. The CDR3, as DNA: TGTGCCAGTAGACCGACCTCAGGGGGGTCAACCAGGGGAGATACGCAGTATTTT. The chain couples TRBV19 to TRBJ2-3; tentatively, D is TRBD1 (7 bases). Trimming took off 6 bases at V and 5 bases at J, with 27 bases between the two ends. The CDR3 is 18 residues long. Per the germline V gene, CDR1 is LNHDA and CDR2 is SQIVND (reference sequence).

The J gene is TRBJ2-5, the V gene TRBV25-1; the D is unclear. The CDR3 has 14 residues. Germline CDR1 MGHDK, CDR2 SYGVNS. Trimming took 4 bases from V and 0 from J, leaving 9 bases between them. The CDR3 loop reads CASSGSPNQETQYF. In nucleotides, the CDR3 is TGTGCCAGCAGTGGTAGTCCAAACCAAGAGACCCAGTACTTC.

V gene TRBV9 combines with J gene TRBJ2-3; weak D call: TRBD1 (5 bases). V was shortened by 6 bases and J by 6 bases, with 20 bases between the two germline ends. This CDR3 has 15 residues. Germline assignment: CDR1 SGDLS and CDR2 YYNGEE. The CDR3 DNA sequence: TGTGCCAGCAACAAGCCGGACACCCCCACGGATACGCAGTATTTT. The encoded protein is CASNKPDTPTDTQYF.

The genes are TRBV3-1 (or the pseudogene TRBV3-2) and TRBJ2-7; weak D call: TRBD1 (5 bases). Germline V gives CDR1 LGHDT, CDR2 YNNKEL (reference sequence). Between the trimmed V and J ends, which lost 1 base and 1 base, there was a span of 8 bases. The CDR3 has 14 amino acids. CDR3 residues: CASSQVRTSYEQYF. The CDR3 nucleotides read TGTGCCAGCAGCCAAGTGAGGACATCCTACGAGCAGTACTTC.

V and J are TRBV19 and TRBJ2-3; D is perhaps TRBD1 (6 bases). The germline V gene encodes CDR1 LNHDA and CDR2 SQIVND (reference sequence). Trimming stripped 9 bases from V and 0 bases from J, with 22 bases between. This CDR3 spans 17 amino acids. The CDR3 sequence is CASRLRDKALSTDTQYF. Here the CDR3 DNA reads TGTGCCAGCCGACTCCGGGACAAAGCCTTGAGCACAGATACGCAGTATTTT. Full variable domain (remainder filled in from reference TRBV19 and TRBJ2-3): DGGITQSPKYLFRKEGQNVTLSCEQNLNHDAMYWYRQDPGQGLRLIYYSQIVNDFQKGDIAEGYSVSREKKESFPLTVTSAQKNPTAFYLCASRLRDKALSTDTQYFGPGTRLTVL.

The chain recombines TRBV18 with TRBJ2-5, with D unresolved. Germline-derived CDR1 and CDR2 are KGHSH and LQKENI. V was pared by 4 bases and J by 0 bases, with 3 bases between. The CDR3 loop spans 12 amino acids. The CDR3 protein is CASSLYQETQYF. As DNA, the CDR3 is TGTGCCAGCTCACTATACCAAGAGACCCAGTACTTC.

The DNA of the CDR3 is TGTGCCAGCAGCTTGATGGCAGGGGCCTATGGCTACACCTTC. This translates into CASSLMAGAYGYTF. The rearrangement links TRBV5-4 to TRBJ1-2; D might be TRBD1 (6 bases). V lost 1 base, J lost 4 bases, and 11 bases lay in between. Per germline, CDR1 SGHNT and CDR2 YYREEE (reference sequence). The CDR3 loop spans 14 amino acids.